The 25 T cell receptor beta chains presented below share a single source sample, sequenced in a study of T cell changes during pregnancy in multiple sclerosis. Sequenced by immunoSEQ multiplex PCR; TCRdb stores in-frame clones only, minus some. The profile shows about 67,000 clones, about 94% of them singletons. Here the sequenced sample was peripheral blood, taken in the first trimester of pregnancy. The receptor source for this set is a female donor in good health, enrolled as a control in a pregnancy study.

The rearrangement joins TRBV6-1 to TRBJ2-3; maybe TRBD2 (6 bases). The CDR3 extends over 13 amino acids. V was clipped by 6 bases and J by 3 bases, with 10 bases between them. CDR1 MNHNS and CDR2 SASEGT come from the germline V gene. CDR3 amino acids: CASRRDRTDTQYF. DNA of the CDR3: TGTGCCAGCAGGCGGGATCGGACAGATACGCAGTATTTT.

Notes on this clone: The identical CDR3 is also encoded by other nucleotide sequences in the sample. The chain has TRBV4-1 and TRBJ2-4; D is uncertain. Trimming removed 1 base at V and 0 bases at J, with 10 bases between. Germline V gene lookup returns CDR1 MGHRA and CDR2 YSYEKL. The CDR3 has 16 residues. The CDR3 DNA follows: TGCGCCAGCAGCCAAGCGGGTGGCTTAGCCAAAAACATTCAGTACTTC. Protein: CASSQAGGLAKNIQYF.

The chain joins TRBV2 to TRBJ1-1, with D unresolved. Germline assignment: CDR1 SNHLY and CDR2 FYNNEI. The CDR3 has 11 amino acids. Deletions cut 7 bases from V and 4 bases from J, with 7 bases between. The CDR3 region has the DNA TGTGCCAGCATCCAGGCCACTGAAGCTTTCTTT. Its translation is CASIQATEAFF.

V and J are TRBV7-6 and TRBJ2-2, with D perhaps matching TRBD2 (5 bases). This CDR3 comprises 15 residues. The V end lost 1 base, the J end lost 3 bases, and 9 bases lay between the germline ends. Germline V lookup: CDR1 SGHVS, CDR2 FNYEAQ. CDR3 nucleotides: TGTGCCAGCAGCTTAGGCCGGGGTTACACCGGGGAGCTGTTTTTT. It translates to CASSLGRGYTGELFF.

This chain uses TRBV7-6 with TRBJ1-5; the match to TRBD1 covers 8 bases. V lost 5 bases, J lost 3 bases, and 6 bases stayed unmatched. The germline V gene has CDR1 SGHVS and CDR2 FNYEAQ. This CDR3 is 15 amino acids long. DNA of the CDR3: TGTGCCAGCAGCCTGACAGGGGAAAACAATCAGCCCCAGCATTTT. Its protein product is CASSLTGENNQPQHF.

The rearrangement joins TRBV19 to TRBJ2-2, with D hard to call. CDR3 size: 13 residues. The V gene lost 1 base and the J gene lost 5 bases, with 5 bases spanning the gap. Germline assignment: CDR1 LNHDA and CDR2 SQIVND (reference sequence). The CDR3 DNA follows: TGTGCCAGTAGTATAGGTCCTACCGGGGAGCTGTTTTTT. Protein product: CASSIGPTGELFF.

J is TRBJ2-1 and V is TRBV5-1; weak D call: TRBD1 (6 bases). The length of the CDR3 is 15 residues. V was cut by 8 bases and J by 0 bases, with 15 bases left in between. The germline V gene encodes CDR1 SGHRS and CDR2 YFSETQ. The CDR3 is CASLLRDNSYNEQFF. The DNA of the CDR3 is TGCGCCAGTCTCCTCCGGGACAACTCCTACAATGAGCAGTTCTTC.

The chain joins TRBV15 to TRBJ2-5, with D possibly being TRBD1 (6 bases). V lost 8 bases, J lost 2 bases, and 15 bases lay in between. The CDR3 runs to 14 residues. Germline V gene data show CDR1 as LNHNV and CDR2 as YYDKDF (reference sequence). The CDR3, as DNA: TGTGCCACCGCCCGGGGTCAGGGGCAAGAGACCCAGTACTTC. The encoded protein is CATARGQGQETQYF.

The chain combines TRBV6-5 with TRBJ1-1; 7 bases align to TRBD1. V trimming: 6 bases; J trimming: 5 bases; junction bases outside the gene matches: 12. The CDR3 has 15 residues. Germline loops: CDR1 MNHEY, CDR2 SVGAGI. The CDR3 DNA reads TGTGCCAGCAGGACAGACAGGGCTTACGGGACTGAAGCTTTCTTT. Amino acids: CASRTDRAYGTEAFF.

The chain has TRBV19 and TRBJ1-2; 7 positions match TRBD1. From germline, CDR1 is LNHDA and CDR2 SQIVND (reference sequence). The CDR3 consists of 13 residues. With V trimmed by 5 bases and J by 2 bases, 2 bases remained unmatched. CDR3 nucleotides: TGTGCCAGTAGTCAGGGACAGAACTATGGCTACACCTTC. Translated, it gives CASSQGQNYGYTF.

The chain carries TRBV2 and TRBJ2-7; D possibly corresponds to TRBD2 (6 bases). Per the germline V gene, CDR1 is SNHLY and CDR2 is FYNNEI. V was clipped by 11 bases and J by 5 bases, with 19 bases between them. This CDR3 comprises 13 residues. CDR3 coding DNA: TGTGCCGGTTCCTCCACGGGGAGGCACGAGCAGTACTTC. This sequence encodes CAGSSTGRHEQYF.

The chain employs TRBV6-5 and TRBJ1-4; TRBD1 agrees at 7 bases. CDR3 length equals 14 residues. CDR1 is MNHEY, CDR2 SVGAGI, per germline. Losses at the gene ends were 6 bases for V and 8 bases for J; bases not matched to a gene: 9. CDR3 residues: CASRLTGEVEKLFF. CDR3 nucleotides: TGTGCCAGCAGACTTACAGGGGAGGTCGAAAAACTGTTTTTT.

This rearrangement joins TRBV2 to TRBJ2-5; tentatively, D is TRBD2 (6 bases). Germline V gene sequence: CDR1 SNHLY, CDR2 FYNNEI. The CDR3 is 14 amino acids. V lost 8 bases to trimming and J lost 2 bases, with 15 bases between them. CDR3 DNA sequence: TGTGCCAGCTGCGCCGGGACTGGACAAGAGACCCAGTACTTC. Translating gives CASCAGTGQETQYF.

The J gene is TRBJ2-1, the V gene TRBV19, with 7 nucleotides matching TRBD1. The CDR3 sequence is 15 residues long. Germline values: CDR1 LNHDA, CDR2 SQIVND (reference sequence). Unmatched junction bases numbered 10, after V lost 3 bases and J lost 8 bases. The CDR3 coding sequence is TGTGCCAGTAGTATCCGGCAGGGGGTCTGGGATGAGCAGTTCTTC. This codes for CASSIRQGVWDEQFF.

The chain joins TRBV5-1 to TRBJ2-1; 10 positions match TRBD2. The CDR3 totals 16 residues. CDR1 is SGHRS, CDR2 YFSETQ, per germline. Germline trimming cut 1 base from V and 8 bases from J; bases unmatched to any gene: 9. DNA for the CDR3: TGCGCCAGCAGCTTGAAGTCCTCTAGCGGGAGTTATGAGCAGTTCTTC. Its translation is CASSLKSSSGSYEQFF.

The chain recombines TRBV21-1 with TRBJ2-3; the tabulated D call, TRBD2, remains unverified against the DNA. TRBV21-1 is recorded as a pseudogene. The CDR3 runs 16 residues. CDR3: CASSKEVREPVDTQYF. The CDR3 DNA is TGTGCCAGCAGCAAAGAAGTTCGGGAGCCGGTAGATACGCAGTATTTT.

The chain employs TRBV5-1 and TRBJ2-3, with 7 bases fitting TRBD2. This CDR3 has 16 amino acids. Unmatched junction bases numbered 8, after V lost 2 bases and J lost 2 bases. Germline CDR1 and CDR2: SGHRS and YFSETQ. The CDR3 sequence: CASSFPTGGPTDTQYF. CDR3 nucleotides: TGCGCCAGCAGCTTCCCAACGGGAGGTCCCACAGATACGCAGTATTTT.

V and J are TRBV5-1 and TRBJ2-1; TRBD2 aligns across 12 bases. The CDR3 is 14 amino acids. Germline CDR1 SGHRS, CDR2 YFSETQ. Germline trimming cut 0 bases from V and 13 bases from J; bases unmatched to any gene: 5. CDR3 in DNA: TGCGCCAGCAGCTTGGAGACTAGCGGGAGAAGTCAGTTCTTC. Protein product: CASSLETSGRSQFF. The full variable domain, completed using reference TRBV5-1 and TRBJ2-1, is KAGVTQTPRYLIKTRGQQVTLSCSPISGHRSVSWYQQTPGQGLQFLFEYFSETQRNKGNFPGRFSGRQFSNSRSEMNVSTLELGDSALYLCASSLETSGRSQFFGPGTRLTVL.

The chain links TRBV6-1 to TRBJ2-6; possible D gene TRBD2, 5 bases. The germline gives CDR1 MNHNS, CDR2 SASEGT. This CDR3 is built from 15 residues. Trimming stripped 3 bases from V and 3 bases from J, with 9 bases between. CDR3 sequence (DNA): TGTGCCAGCAGTGATGAGGGAAGTGGGGCCAACGTCCTGACTTTC. Its translation is CASSDEGSGANVLTF.

This sequence joins TRBV7-9 and TRBJ2-1; D perhaps matches TRBD1 (5 bases). CDR1 and CDR2 from the germline V gene are SEHNR and FQNEAQ (reference sequence). V was cut by 2 bases and J by 6 bases, with 14 bases left in between. The CDR3 consists of 15 residues. The CDR3 sequence: CASSLYQGLGNEQFF. The CDR3 DNA reads TGTGCCAGCAGCTTATACCAGGGTTTGGGCAATGAGCAGTTCTTC.

The count of this clone is one. At one of its ends the junction is not consistent with the germline gene, which may arise from a read error. The V and J genes are TRBV19 and TRBJ2-4; 8 bases fit TRBD1. The CDR3 contains 12 residues. Germline-derived CDR1 and CDR2 are LNHDA and SQIVND (reference sequence). CDR3 DNA: TGTGCCAGTAGTAACCTTCGACAGGGGTTACACTTC. Translation: CASSNLRQGLHF.

V is TRBV2 and J is TRBJ1-2; 8 bases map to TRBD1. The germline V gene has CDR1 SNHLY and CDR2 FYNNEI. With 7 bases clipped from V and 8 bases from J, the junction kept 6 bases outside the gene matches. CDR3 length: 12 amino acids. In nucleotides, the CDR3 is TGTGCCAGCAACCAGGACAGGGCGGGCTACACCTTC. It yields the protein CASNQDRAGYTF.

The chain has TRBV19 and TRBJ1-1; tentatively, D is TRBD1 (6 bases). Germline CDR1 and CDR2: LNHDA and SQIVND (reference sequence). This CDR3 region has 18 residues. V was cut by 2 bases and J by 0 bases, with 19 bases left in between. The CDR3 region is CASSIPGAGQILNTEAFF. CDR3 DNA sequence: TGTGCCAGTAGTATACCAGGCGCTGGACAGATCCTGAACACTGAAGCTTTCTTT. Full variable domain (remainder filled in from reference TRBV19 and TRBJ1-1): DGGITQSPKYLFRKEGQNVTLSCEQNLNHDAMYWYRQDPGQGLRLIYYSQIVNDFQKGDIAEGYSVSREKKESFPLTVTSAQKNPTAFYLCASSIPGAGQILNTEAFFGQGTRLTVV.

This chain joins TRBV21-1 and TRBJ2-6; TRBD2, the D gene given by the table, was not confirmed from the DNA. TRBV21-1 is a known pseudogene. The CDR3 consists of 20 residues. CDR3 coding DNA: TGTGCCAGCAGCAAAGAGCCGGAGCGGGGCCGAAGCTCTGGGGCCAACGTCCTGACTTTC. Its translation: CASSKEPERGRSSGANVLTF.

This clone appeared once. This chain links TRBV15 with TRBJ2-3, with D possibly TRBD2 on 6 matching bases. This CDR3 is built from 15 residues. CDR1 LNHNV and CDR2 YYDKDF come from the germline V gene (reference sequence). Trimming pared 4 bases from V and 6 bases from J, leaving 17 bases between. In nucleotides, the CDR3 is TGTGCCACCAGCACCCCGCGGGGAGCGGGCGATACGCAGTATTTT. This sequence encodes CATSTPRGAGDTQYF.